This TCR beta chain was captured in a study of T cell changes during pregnancy in multiple sclerosis. Sequencing used immunoSEQ multiplex PCR; TCRdb keeps in-frame clones, though not all of them. The table includes approximately 66,000 clones, almost 95% detected once. Germline V gene sequence: CDR1 SGHTA, CDR2 FQGTGA. The V segment lost 2 bases and the J segment 9 bases; nucleotides outside the gene matches: 4. The CDR3 is 13 residues long. The source material was peripheral blood, sampled in the third trimester of pregnancy. The TCR comes from a female donor in good health, enrolled as a control in a pregnancy study. The rearrangement uses TRBV7-3 and TRBJ2-1; 7 bases match TRBD2. The CDR3 spells CASSLAGVGEQFF. The CDR3, as DNA: TGTGCCAGCAGCTTAGCGGGAGTTGGTGAGCAGTTCTTC.